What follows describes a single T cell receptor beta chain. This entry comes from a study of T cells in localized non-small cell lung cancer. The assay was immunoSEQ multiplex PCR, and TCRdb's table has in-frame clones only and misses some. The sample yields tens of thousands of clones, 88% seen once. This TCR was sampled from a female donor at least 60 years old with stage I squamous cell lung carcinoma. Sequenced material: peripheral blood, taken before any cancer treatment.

CDR3 coding DNA: TGTGCCAGCAGGCCAGGGACCTTTAACACCGGGGAGCTGTTTTTT. It encodes CASRPGTFNTGELFF. This chain uses TRBV19 with TRBJ2-2; either TRBD1 or TRBD2 may supply D (5 bases each). This CDR3 comprises 15 residues. V lost 9 bases and J lost 2, with 16 bases in between. Germline assignment: CDR1 LNHDA and CDR2 SQIVND (reference sequence).